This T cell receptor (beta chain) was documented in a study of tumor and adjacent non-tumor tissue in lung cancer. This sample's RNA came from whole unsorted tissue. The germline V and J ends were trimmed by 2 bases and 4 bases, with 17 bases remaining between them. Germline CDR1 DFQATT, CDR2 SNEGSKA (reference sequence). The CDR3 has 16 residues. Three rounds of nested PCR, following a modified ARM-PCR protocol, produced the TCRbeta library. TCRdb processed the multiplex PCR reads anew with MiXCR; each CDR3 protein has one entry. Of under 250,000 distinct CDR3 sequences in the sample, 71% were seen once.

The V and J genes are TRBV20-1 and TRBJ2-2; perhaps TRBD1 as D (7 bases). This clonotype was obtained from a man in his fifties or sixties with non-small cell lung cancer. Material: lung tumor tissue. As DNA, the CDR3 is TGCAGTGCTAGATATATGAACAGGGGAGGCACCGGGGAGCTGTTTTTT. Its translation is CSARYMNRGGTGELFF.